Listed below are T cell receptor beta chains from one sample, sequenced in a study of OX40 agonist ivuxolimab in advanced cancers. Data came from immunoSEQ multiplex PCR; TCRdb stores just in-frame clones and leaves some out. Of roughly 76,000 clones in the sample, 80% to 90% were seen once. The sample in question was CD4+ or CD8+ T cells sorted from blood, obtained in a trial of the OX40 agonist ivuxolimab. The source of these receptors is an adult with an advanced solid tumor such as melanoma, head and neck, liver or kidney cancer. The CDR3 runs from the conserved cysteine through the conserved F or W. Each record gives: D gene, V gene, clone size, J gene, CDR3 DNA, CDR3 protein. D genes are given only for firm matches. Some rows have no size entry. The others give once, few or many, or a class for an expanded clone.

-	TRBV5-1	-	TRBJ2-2	TGCGCCAGCAGCTTGGTAGCCAGGGTAGACACCGGGGAGCTGTTTTTT	CASSLVARVDTGELFF
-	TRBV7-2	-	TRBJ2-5	TGTGCCAGCAGCTCCGGGTTCGGGGGGCTTGGGGAGACCCAGTACTTC	CASSSGFGGLGETQYF
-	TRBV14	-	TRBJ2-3	TGTGCCAGCAGCGGATACAACACAGATACGCAGTATTTT	CASSGYNTDTQYF
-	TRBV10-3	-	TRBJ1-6	TGTGCCATCAGTATGGACAGCGCCGAATCGAATTCACCCCTCCACTTT	CAISMDSAESNSPLHF
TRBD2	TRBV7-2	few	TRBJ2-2	TGTGCCAGCAGCCCCAAGGGGCGGGAGCGTACCGGGGAGCTGTTTTTT	CASSPKGRERTGELFF
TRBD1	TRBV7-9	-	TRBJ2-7	TGTGCCAGCAGCTTGGACAGGACTTACGAGCAGTACTTC	CASSLDRTYEQYF
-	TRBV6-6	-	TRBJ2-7	TGTGCCAGCAGTTTCGGACCCTCCTACGAGCAGTACTTC	CASSFGPSYEQYF
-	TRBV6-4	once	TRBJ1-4	TGTGCCAGCAGTGAGGAGAGAGGAGAAAAACTGTTTTTT	CASSEERGEKLFF
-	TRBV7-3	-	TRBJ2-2	TGTGCCAGCAGCCCCCGGGGACCCGGGGAGCTGTTTTTT	CASSPRGPGELFF
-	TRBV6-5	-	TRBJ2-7	TGTGCCAGCAGTTACTCCCTACAGGGACCCTACGAGCAGTACTTC	CASSYSLQGPYEQYF
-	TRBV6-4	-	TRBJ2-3	TGTGCCAGCAGTGACTCCCCAGCGGGCACAGATACGCAGTATTTT	CASSDSPAGTDTQYF
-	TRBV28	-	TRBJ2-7	TGTGCCAGCAGTTTAACACTGTACGAGCAGTACTTC	CASSLTLYEQYF
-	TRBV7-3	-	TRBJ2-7	TGTGCCAGCAGCTCCTCCCCAGGGGTCCCCTACGAGCAGTACTTC	CASSSSPGVPYEQYF
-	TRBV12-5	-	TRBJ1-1	TGTGCTAGTGGTTTGGGTCCCGCCGGGACGGTGAACACTGAAGCTTTCTTT	CASGLGPAGTVNTEAFF
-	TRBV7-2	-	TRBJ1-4	TGTGCCAGCAGCCCTCGACATATGAATGAAAAACTGTTTTTT	CASSPRHMNEKLFF
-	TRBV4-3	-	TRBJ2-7	TGCGCCAGCAGCCAAGTTTTCGGCTTCAGCTACGAGCAGTACTTC	CASSQVFGFSYEQYF
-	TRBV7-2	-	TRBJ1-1	TGTGCCAGCAGCTTAGCCCCGGGGAACACTGAAGCTTTCTTT	CASSLAPGNTEAFF
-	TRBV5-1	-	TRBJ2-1	TGCGCCAGCAGCAGGGAAGCGCGGGCAAATGAGCAGTTCTTC	CASSREARANEQFF
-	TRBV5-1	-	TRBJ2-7	TGCGCCAGCAGCTTGGGGACCGACGAGCAGTACTTC	CASSLGTDEQYF
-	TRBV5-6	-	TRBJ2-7	TGTGCCAGCAGCTTGGACTCCAGAGGCCACGAGCAGTACTTC	CASSLDSRGHEQYF
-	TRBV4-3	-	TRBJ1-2	TGCGCCAGCAGCTTGGAACTGAACTATGGCTACACCTTC	CASSLELNYGYTF
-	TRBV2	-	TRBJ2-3	TGTGCCAGCGGGGCGGACAGCGCAAGCACAGATACGCAGTATTTT	CASGADSASTDTQYF
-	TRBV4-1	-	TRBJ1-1	TGCGCCAGCAGCCTAGGTCGCTCTGGGACTGAAGCTTTCTTT	CASSLGRSGTEAFF
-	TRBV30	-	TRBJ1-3	TGTGCCTGGAGTGTTACCTCGGGGTTTTCTGGAAACACCATATATTTT	CAWSVTSGFSGNTIYF
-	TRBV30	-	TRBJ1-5	TGTGCCTGGCGACAGGCTCCATATCAGCCCCAGCATTTT	CAWRQAPYQPQHF
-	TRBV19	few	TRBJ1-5	TGTGCCAGCTCGGTGGGTGGGCTCAATCAGCCCCAGCATTTT	CASSVGGLNQPQHF
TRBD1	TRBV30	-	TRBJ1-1	TGTGCCTGGAGTGTACCGGAGGGGGCCAGAGGCACTGAAGCTTTCTTT	CAWSVPEGARGTEAFF
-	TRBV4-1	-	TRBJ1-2	TGCGCCAGCAGCCAAGACCGGACAGTCGACTATGGCTACACCTTC	CASSQDRTVDYGYTF
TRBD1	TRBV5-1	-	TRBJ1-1	TGCGCCAGCAGCTTGACCCCGACCACAGGGGGGAACACTGAAGCTTTCTTT	CASSLTPTTGGNTEAFF
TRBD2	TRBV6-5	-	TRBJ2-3	TGTGCCAGCAGTTACGCGGGAGTGAAAGATACGCAGTATTTT	CASSYAGVKDTQYF
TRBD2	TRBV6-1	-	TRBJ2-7	TGTGCCAGCAGTGAAATAACTAGCGGGACTAGCTGGGTAGAGCAGTACTTC	CASSEITSGTSWVEQYF
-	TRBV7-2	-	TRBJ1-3	TGTGCCAGCAGCTTAGCCTACGGGAACTCTGGAAACACCATATATTTT	CASSLAYGNSGNTIYF
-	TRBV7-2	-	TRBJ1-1	TGTGCCAGCAGCTTAGATGGGCGAATGAACACTGAAGCTTTCTTT	CASSLDGRMNTEAFF
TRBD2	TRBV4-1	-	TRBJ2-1	TGCGCCAGCAGCCAAGAAGGAGCGGGGGGCGTAGGCAATGAGCAGTTCTTC	CASSQEGAGGVGNEQFF
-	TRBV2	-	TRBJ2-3	TGTGCCAGCAGTGAAGCGCGCCACAGGACGGATACGCAGTATTTT	CASSEARHRTDTQYF
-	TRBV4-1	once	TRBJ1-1	TGCGCCAGCAGGGTGCTCGGGGGCAGGACTGAAGCTTTCTTT	CASRVLGGRTEAFF
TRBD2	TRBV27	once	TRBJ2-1	TGTGCCAGCAGTTCACTAGCGACCTACAATGAGCAGTTCTTC	CASSSLATYNEQFF
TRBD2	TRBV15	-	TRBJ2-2	TGTGCCACCGGGACTAGCGCTAACACCGGGGAGCTGTTTTTT	CATGTSANTGELFF
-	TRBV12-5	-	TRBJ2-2	TGTGCTAGTGGTTTAGGGAATGGGAACACCGGGGAGCTGTTTTTT	CASGLGNGNTGELFF
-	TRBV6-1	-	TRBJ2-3	TGTGCCAGCAGTGAAGGAGATACGCAGTATTTT	CASSEGDTQYF
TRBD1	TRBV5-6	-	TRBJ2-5	TGTGCCAGCATTTATGGGAGCAGGGGGAGCTTGGAGACCCAGTACTTC	CASIYGSRGSLETQYF